Listed below are T cell receptor beta chains from one sample, sequenced in a study of T cell responses to AZD1222 COVID-19 vaccine. The table came from immunoSEQ multiplex PCR; TCRdb's copy has only in-frame clones and leaves some out. The top ten clones hold around 4.5% of a sample with some 170,000 clones, approximately 90% of them seen once. This specimen was peripheral blood, taken 28 days after the second dose of the MenACWY control vaccine. These receptors were obtained from an adult who received the MenACWY meningococcal vaccine as a control. Both conserved end residues are trimmed from each CDR3.

>TRBV28
ASRSPWGGNYGYT
>TRBV7-2
ASSWTGLTYEQY
>TRBV19
ASTRGNTEAF
>TRBV27
ASNRGAGVGYEQY
>TRBV7-2
ASSSQQGPEAF
>TRBV11-3
ASSLDGEAGQY
>TRBV6-2/TRBV6-3
ASSYYLGQGGYGYT
>TRBV28
ASSLGTSGRHEQF
>TRBV24-1
ATRVGTEAF
>TRBV28
ASQKGNGKAYGYT
>TRBV9
ASSVSERQPQH
>TRBV3-1/TRBV3-2
ASSPGLTGELF
>TRBV7-9
ASSFSSAGLVNEQF
>TRBV20-1
SASNSAGEQF
>TRBV3-1/TRBV3-2
ASSHGDFSDEQY
>TRBV7-2
ASSLSPKVAYNQPQH
>TRBV5-1
ASSFSGGSSYEQY
>TRBV7-2
ASSLESGRRMTGELF
>TRBV7-2
ASSWDRGNQPQH
>TRBV19
ASLSGASGSSYNEQF
>TRBV18
ASSPDLVGSEKLF
>TRBV27
ASSSLTLGAETQY
>TRBV30
AWNRGGYNSPLH
>TRBV5-8
ASSTGQLRNRDTQY
>TRBV10-2
ASSEGHEQY
>TRBV20-1
SASGGTDEAF
>TRBV4-2
ASSQDFRTNYGYT